This passage covers 31 T cell receptor beta chains from one sample sequenced in a study of T cell responses to AZD1222 COVID-19 vaccine. The method was immunoSEQ multiplex PCR; TCRdb's version includes in-frame clones alone and lacks a portion of them. In the table there are around 84,000 clones, 87% of which are singletons. The specimen comprised peripheral blood, sampled on day 0 of AZD1222 vaccination. The receptor set was obtained from an adult in good health.

J is TRBJ2-3 and V is TRBV5-1; D is unresolved. Per the germline V gene, CDR1 is SGHRS and CDR2 is YFSETQ. V was cut by 5 bases and J by 0 bases, with 10 bases left in between. The CDR3 sequence is 14 residues long. The DNA for the CDR3 is TGCGCCAGCAGTGAGCAGACAAGCACAGATACGCAGTATTTT. Amino acids: CASSEQTSTDTQYF.

Remarks on this clone: Mismatch with germline at one junction end may stem from a read error. This chain connects TRBV7-7 to TRBJ2-1; 8 positions agree with TRBD2. This CDR3 region has 15 residues. Germline CDR1 SSHAT, CDR2 FNYEAQ (reference sequence). In DNA form, the CDR3 reads TGTGCTAGCAGCCCTACTAGCGGACCTTACAATGAGCAGTTCTTC. Translation gives CASSPTSGPYNEQFF.

The chain recombines TRBV19 with TRBJ1-5; no clear D gene. Germline CDR1 reads LNHDA; CDR2 reads SQIVND (reference sequence). This CDR3 comprises 14 residues. V was shortened by 4 bases and J by 5 bases, with 12 bases between the two germline ends. CDR3 region: CASSNGRAYQPQHF. In DNA form, the CDR3 reads TGTGCCAGTAGTAACGGAAGGGCCTATCAGCCCCAGCATTTT.

The rearrangement links TRBV4-3 to TRBJ2-5; 7 bases are shared with TRBD1. Germline CDR1 is LGHNA and CDR2 is YSLEER. The CDR3 has 13 residues. V shed 4 bases, J shed 3 bases, and the junction held 2 bases outside the gene matches. The CDR3 is CASSRDRKETQYF. The CDR3 bases are TGCGCCAGCAGCCGGGACAGAAAAGAGACCCAGTACTTC.

V and J are TRBV30 and TRBJ2-7; 12 bases align to TRBD2. Germline assignment: CDR1 GTSNPN and CDR2 SVGIG (reference sequence). CDR3 length equals 14 residues. Germline trimming cut 0 bases from V and 8 bases from J; bases unmatched to any gene: 5. The CDR3 loop is CAWSVTSGRNKQYF. The CDR3 DNA sequence: TGTGCCTGGAGTGTCACTAGCGGGAGGAATAAGCAGTACTTC. Full variable domain (rest looked up from reference TRBV30 and TRBJ2-7): SQTIHQWPATLVQPVGSPLSLECTVEGTSNPNLYWYRQAAGRGLQLLFYSVGIGQISSEVPQNLSASRPQDRQFILSSKKLLLSDSGFYLCAWSVTSGRNKQYFGPGTRLTVT.

The chain is built from TRBV7-2 and TRBJ2-1; 10 bases align to TRBD2. With V trimmed by 5 bases and J by 6 bases, 7 bases remained unmatched. The CDR3 is 15 residues long. The germline gives CDR1 SGHTA, CDR2 FQGNSA. CDR3 sequence: CASSQPTSGVNEQFF. DNA of the CDR3: TGTGCCAGCAGCCAGCCTACTAGCGGGGTCAATGAGCAGTTCTTC.

This chain uses TRBV30 with TRBJ2-1; 10 bases fit TRBD2. In germline, CDR1 is GTSNPN, CDR2 SVGIG (reference sequence). The CDR3 runs 13 residues. Trimming took 7 bases from V and 7 from J; bases not matched to a gene: 7. The CDR3 loop is CAYSSGRGNEQFF. The CDR3 nucleotides are TGTGCCTACTCTAGCGGGAGAGGAAATGAGCAGTTCTTC. The variable domain in full, completed from reference TRBV30 and TRBJ2-1, reads SQTIHQWPATLVQPVGSPLSLECTVEGTSNPNLYWYRQAAGRGLQLLFYSVGIGQISSEVPQNLSASRPQDRQFILSSKKLLLSDSGFYLCAYSSGRGNEQFFGPGTRLTVL.

The genes are TRBV12-3 or TRBV12-4 and TRBJ1-1; D is perhaps TRBD1 (5 bases). The V gene lost 4 bases and the J gene lost 5 bases, with 11 bases spanning the gap. There are 13 residues in the CDR3. The CDR3 here is CASSWRGGTEAFF. CDR3 bases: TGTGCCAGCAGTTGGAGGGGAGGGACTGAAGCTTTCTTT.

This chain joins TRBV19 and TRBJ1-5; D is undetermined. Germline values: CDR1 LNHDA, CDR2 SQIVND (reference sequence). V lost 5 bases and J lost 5, with 16 bases in between. The CDR3 runs to 15 residues. Here the CDR3 DNA reads TGTGCCAGTAGTCCGAGAGCTCCAGGCCATCAGCCCCAGCATTTT. Translating gives CASSPRAPGHQPQHF.

The chain recombines TRBV12-3 or TRBV12-4 with TRBJ2-2; D remains unclear. Trimming shortened V by 10 bases and J by 1 base, and 4 bases separated the two germline ends. This CDR3 has 11 amino acids. This CDR3 reads CATKNTGELFF. For the CDR3, the DNA is TGTGCCACCAAGAACACCGGGGAGCTGTTTTTT.

The chain employs TRBV18 and TRBJ1-2; TRBD1 matches at 8 bases. CDR3 length equals 16 residues. Germline V gene lookup returns CDR1 KGHSH and CDR2 LQKENI. V dropped 2 bases and J dropped 4; count of bases not matched to a gene: 9. The CDR3 is CASSPMSGGARYGYTF. In DNA, the CDR3 is TGTGCCAGCTCACCAATGTCAGGGGGCGCGCGCTATGGCTACACCTTC.

This chain joins TRBV7-3 and TRBJ2-3, with no clear D. CDR3 length: 12 residues. Trimming shortened V by 1 base and J by 5 bases, and 4 bases separated the two germline ends. CDR1 and CDR2 (germline): SGHTA, FQGTGA. In nucleotides, the CDR3 is TGTGCCAGCAGCTTAAATAGAGATACGCAGTATTTT. It is translated as CASSLNRDTQYF.

The chain combines TRBV21-1 with TRBJ1-5. TRBV21-1 is reported as a pseudogene. CDR3 length: 12 amino acids. The CDR3 is CASRERNQPQHF. The CDR3 DNA reads as TGTGCCAGCAGGGAACGCAATCAGCCCCAGCATTTT.

The chain uses TRBV27 and TRBJ2-4; 11 nucleotides line up with TRBD2. This CDR3 region has 18 residues. Germline V lookup: CDR1 MNHEY, CDR2 SMNVEV (reference sequence). V lost 5 bases, J lost 8 bases, and 17 bases stayed unmatched. CDR3 coding DNA: TGTGCCAGCAGTCCCAACCCGGGACTAGCGGCCGGTGAGGACATTCAGTACTTC. It translates to CASSPNPGLAAGEDIQYF.

The CDR3 sequence: CASTSSGSNEQYF. The CDR3 DNA reads TGTGCCAGCACGTCTAGCGGGAGCAACGAGCAGTACTTC. The chain couples TRBV6-6 to TRBJ2-7; 10 positions agree with TRBD2. The germline V gene has CDR1 MNHNY and CDR2 SVGAGI (reference sequence). The CDR3 consists of 13 residues. Germline trimming cut 7 bases from V and 5 bases from J; bases unmatched to any gene: 5.

This chain links TRBV5-1 with TRBJ2-7; 12 bases agree with TRBD2. Looked up from germline, CDR1 is SGHRS and CDR2 is YFSETQ. The CDR3 totals 16 residues. With V trimmed by 4 bases and J by 4 bases, 9 bases remained unmatched. The CDR3 region is CASSRTSGRRNYEQYF. The CDR3 bases are TGCGCCAGCAGCCGTACTAGCGGGAGGCGGAATTACGAGCAGTACTTC.

The rearrangement uses TRBV6-2 or TRBV6-3 and TRBJ2-7; TRBD2 might be the D (6 bases). Between the trimmed V and J ends, which lost 4 bases and 0 bases, there was a span of 16 bases. Looked up from germline, CDR1 is MNHEY and CDR2 is SVGEGT. The CDR3 contains 16 residues. The CDR3 coding sequence is TGTGCCAGCAGTTCCCCGAGTAGCGGCAGCTCCTACGAGCAGTACTTC. This sequence encodes CASSSPSSGSSYEQYF.

The chain uses TRBV18 and TRBJ1-5; D unclear. The CDR3 has 13 residues. Between the trimmed V and J ends, which lost 3 bases and 4 bases, there was a span of 7 bases. Germline CDR1 KGHSH, CDR2 LQKENI. This chain's CDR3 is CASSPGENQPQHF. CDR3 sequence (DNA): TGTGCCAGCTCACCCGGAGAGAATCAGCCCCAGCATTTT.

This chain joins TRBV27 and TRBJ1-5; the D gene is possibly TRBD1 (5 bases). This CDR3 spans 14 amino acids. Trimming took off 6 bases at V and 2 bases at J, with 11 bases between the two ends. Germline V gene data show CDR1 as MNHEY and CDR2 as SMNVEV (reference sequence). This CDR3 reads CASRGVRGNQPQHF. Written as DNA, the CDR3 is TGTGCCAGCAGAGGGGTGCGAGGCAATCAGCCCCAGCATTTT.

In this sample, this clone turned up once. The chain is built from TRBV5-1 and TRBJ2-3; possibly TRBD1 or TRBD2 for D (5 bases each). Germline-derived CDR1 and CDR2 are SGHRS and YFSETQ. This CDR3 region has 15 residues. The V and J ends lost 0 bases and 6 bases respectively, with 14 bases between them. CDR3 protein: CASSLDLGTLDTQYF. In nucleotides, the CDR3 is TGCGCCAGCAGCTTGGATTTGGGGACCCTGGATACGCAGTATTTT.

For the CDR3, the DNA is TGCGCCAGCGAGGAAGCCGGGGAGCTGTTTTTT. Residues: CASEEAGELFF. V usage is TRBV5-1 and J usage is TRBJ2-2; D uncertain. V shed 7 bases and J shed 6 bases, with 7 bases lying between them. The germline V gene has CDR1 SGHRS and CDR2 YFSETQ. CDR3 size: 11 residues.

The chain has TRBV6-6 and TRBJ1-1; D possibly corresponds to TRBD1 (5 bases). CDR1 is MNHNY, CDR2 SVGAGI, per germline (reference sequence). The V end was cut by 2 bases, the J end by 5 bases, with 12 bases between. This CDR3 spans 14 amino acids. CDR3 in amino acids: CASSYQGERTEAFF. The CDR3 DNA is TGTGCCAGCAGTTACCAGGGTGAGAGGACTGAAGCTTTCTTT.

This chain uses TRBV11-2 with TRBJ2-5; the match to TRBD2 covers 10 bases. The germline V gene encodes CDR1 SGHAT and CDR2 FQNNGV. The CDR3 runs to 18 residues. V lost 1 base and J lost 0; bases outside the gene matches: 8. This CDR3 reads CASSLGSNSGGYQETQYF. The CDR3, as DNA: TGTGCCAGCAGCTTAGGCTCGAATAGCGGGGGGTACCAAGAGACCCAGTACTTC.

The chain links TRBV5-8 to TRBJ2-7; 12 nucleotides match TRBD2. The CDR3 runs to 16 residues. Germline V gene data show CDR1 as SGHTS and CDR2 as YDEGEE. The trim removed 4 bases at V and 3 bases at J, leaving 8 bases unmatched. The CDR3 is CASSLAGTSGYYEQYF. CDR3 bases: TGTGCCAGCAGCCTGGCCGGGACTAGCGGGTACTACGAGCAGTACTTC.

V usage is TRBV27 and J usage is TRBJ1-5; D call uncertain. The CDR3 contains 14 residues. Deletions cut 2 bases from V and 7 bases from J, with 12 bases between. Germline lookup yields CDR1 MNHEY and CDR2 SMNVEV (reference sequence). The CDR3 loop is CASSLRVGEQPQHF. DNA for the CDR3: TGTGCCAGCAGTTTACGTGTTGGGGAACAGCCCCAGCATTTT.

V usage is TRBV11-1 and J usage is TRBJ2-3, with D unresolved. The CDR3 has 18 amino acids. Looked up from germline, CDR1 is SGHAT and CDR2 is FQDESV (reference sequence). The germline V and J ends were trimmed by 0 bases and 1 base, with 17 bases remaining between them. The CDR3 here is CASSLAFLLLGGTDTQYF. CDR3 nucleotide sequence: TGTGCCAGCAGCTTAGCGTTCCTCTTGCTCGGAGGCACAGATACGCAGTATTTT.

This clone is medium-sized. This chain links TRBV6-4 with TRBJ1-5, with D perhaps TRBD1 (5 bases). Germline-derived CDR1 and CDR2 are MRHNA and SNTAGT. V was cut by 0 bases and J by 1 base, with 7 bases left in between. The CDR3 contains 15 residues. DNA of the CDR3: TGTGCCAGCAGTGACTCGGGGGGGAGCAATCAGCCCCAGCATTTT. Translated: CASSDSGGSNQPQHF.

The chain links TRBV19 to TRBJ2-5, with 7 nucleotides matching TRBD1. Germline CDR1 LNHDA, CDR2 SQIVND (reference sequence). The CDR3 is 14 residues long. V was clipped by 5 bases and J by 3 bases; unmatched bases: 6. CDR3 protein: CASSVTGREETQYF. The CDR3 DNA sequence: TGTGCCAGTAGTGTGACAGGGCGGGAAGAGACCCAGTACTTC.

This chain joins TRBV19 and TRBJ2-1, with D perhaps matching TRBD1 (5 bases). The CDR3 loop spans 13 amino acids. CDR1 LNHDA and CDR2 SQIVND come from the germline V gene (reference sequence). Deletions cut 3 bases from V and 8 bases from J, with 11 bases between. CDR3 sequence (DNA): TGTGCCAGTAGTATCAGGGCCGTGGATGAGCAGTTCTTC. Its protein is CASSIRAVDEQFF.

The V call is TRBV6-2 or TRBV6-3, the J call TRBJ2-7; D not certain. CDR1 MNHEY and CDR2 SVGEGT come from the germline V gene. Deletions cut 4 bases from V and 2 bases from J, with 18 bases between. The CDR3 has 16 residues. The CDR3 DNA reads as TGTGCCAGCAGTTCCCCCGCTACGTGGATCACCTACGAGCAGTACTTC. It is translated as CASSSPATWITYEQYF.

This clone was observed once. The chain carries TRBV25-1 and TRBJ1-2; D call uncertain. CDR3 length: 12 residues. Germline lookup yields CDR1 MGHDK and CDR2 SYGVNS. With 4 bases removed from V and 5 bases from J, the gap between germline ends came to 8 bases. The chain's CDR3 is CASSGRKYGYTF. The CDR3, as DNA: TGTGCCAGCAGTGGCAGGAAGTATGGCTACACCTTC.